This section outlines one TCR beta chain sequence together with its context. Its target is unknown. Cells were CD45RO-negative CD62L-positive naive CD4 T cells sorted from PBMCs. These data come from a study of human versus mouse CDR3 diversity and MHC coevolution. CDR1 is SGHAT, CDR2 FQNNGV, per germline. Deletions cut 5 bases from V and 1 base from J, with 11 bases between. CDR3 length equals 14 residues. Measured with immunoSEQ multiplex PCR; TCRdb has only the in-frame clones, and not every one. The sample consists of about 77,000 clones, around 90% of them appearing once. Study findings and constraints: Human CDR3s averaged more deletions and insertions than mouse CDR3s. iCHAO1 estimated the human TCR beta repertoire at about 1.6 million clonotypes. Roughly six MHC II alleles selected the human T cells.

This clonotype was sampled from a person between 25 and 70 years old in good health. V and J are TRBV11-2 and TRBJ1-2; no clear D. Sample: naive CD4+ T cells from blood. The subset: CD45RO-negative CD62L-positive naive CD4 T cells. Here the CDR3 reads CASSIYSGNYGYTF. In DNA form, the CDR3 reads TGTGCCAGCAGCATATACAGTGGTAACTATGGCTACACCTTC.